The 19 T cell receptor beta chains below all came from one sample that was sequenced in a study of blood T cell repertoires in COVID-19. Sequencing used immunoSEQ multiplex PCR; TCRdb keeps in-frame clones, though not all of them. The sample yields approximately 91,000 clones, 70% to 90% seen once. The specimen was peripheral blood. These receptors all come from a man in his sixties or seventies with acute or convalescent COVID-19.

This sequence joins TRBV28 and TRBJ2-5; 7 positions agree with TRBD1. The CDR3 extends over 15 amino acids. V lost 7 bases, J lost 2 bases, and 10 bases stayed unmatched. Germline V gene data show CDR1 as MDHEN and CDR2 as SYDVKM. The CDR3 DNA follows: TGTGCCAGCAATAAACCGGGACAGAATCAAGAGACCCAGTACTTC. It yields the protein CASNKPGQNQETQYF.

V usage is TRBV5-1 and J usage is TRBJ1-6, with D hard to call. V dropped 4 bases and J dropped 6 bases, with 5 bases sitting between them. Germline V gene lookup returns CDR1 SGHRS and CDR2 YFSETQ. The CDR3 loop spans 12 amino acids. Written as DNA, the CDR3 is TGCGCCAGCAGCCAAATTAATTCACCCCTCCACTTT. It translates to CASSQINSPLHF.

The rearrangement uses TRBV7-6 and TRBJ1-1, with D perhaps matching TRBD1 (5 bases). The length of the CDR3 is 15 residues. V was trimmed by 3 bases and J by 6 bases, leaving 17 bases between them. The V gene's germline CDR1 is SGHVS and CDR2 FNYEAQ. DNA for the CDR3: TGTGCCAGCAGCTTGACCGACGGGGGATCGGCTGAAGCTTTCTTT. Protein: CASSLTDGGSAEAFF.

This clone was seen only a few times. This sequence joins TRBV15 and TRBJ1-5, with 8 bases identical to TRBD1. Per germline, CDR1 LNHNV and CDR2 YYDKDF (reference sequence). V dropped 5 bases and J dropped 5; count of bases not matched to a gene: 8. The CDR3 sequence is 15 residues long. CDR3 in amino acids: CATSREDREYQPQHF. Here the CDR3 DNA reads TGTGCCACCAGCCGTGAGGACAGGGAATATCAGCCCCAGCATTTT.

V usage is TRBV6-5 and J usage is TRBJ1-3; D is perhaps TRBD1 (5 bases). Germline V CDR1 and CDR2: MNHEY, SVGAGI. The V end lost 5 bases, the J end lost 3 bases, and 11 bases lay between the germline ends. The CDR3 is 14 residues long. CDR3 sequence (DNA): TGTGCCAGCAGTCTTCTAGGGGTTGGAAACACCATATATTTT. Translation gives CASSLLGVGNTIYF.

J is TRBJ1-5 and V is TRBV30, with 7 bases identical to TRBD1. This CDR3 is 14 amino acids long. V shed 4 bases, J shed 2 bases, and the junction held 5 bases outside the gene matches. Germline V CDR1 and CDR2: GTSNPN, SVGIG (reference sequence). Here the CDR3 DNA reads TGTGCCTGGACCTCCGGGACAGGCAATCAGCCCCAGCATTTT. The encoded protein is CAWTSGTGNQPQHF. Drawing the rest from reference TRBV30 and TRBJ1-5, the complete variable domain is SQTIHQWPATLVQPVGSPLSLECTVEGTSNPNLYWYRQAAGRGLQLLFYSVGIGQISSEVPQNLSASRPQDRQFILSSKKLLLSDSGFYLCAWTSGTGNQPQHFGDGTRLSIL.

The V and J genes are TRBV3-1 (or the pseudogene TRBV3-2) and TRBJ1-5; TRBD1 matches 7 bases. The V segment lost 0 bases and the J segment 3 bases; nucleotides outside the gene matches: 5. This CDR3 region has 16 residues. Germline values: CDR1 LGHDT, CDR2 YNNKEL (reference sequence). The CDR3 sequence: CASSQEGGQINQPQHF. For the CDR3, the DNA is TGTGCCAGCAGCCAAGAGGGGGGACAGATCAATCAGCCCCAGCATTTT.

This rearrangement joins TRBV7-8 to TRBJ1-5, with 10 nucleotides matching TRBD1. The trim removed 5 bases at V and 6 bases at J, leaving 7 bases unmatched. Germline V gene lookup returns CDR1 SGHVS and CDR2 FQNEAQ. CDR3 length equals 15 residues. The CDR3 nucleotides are TGTGCCAGCAGCCCCGGACAGGGGGGTATTCAGCCCCAGCATTTT. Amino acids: CASSPGQGGIQPQHF.

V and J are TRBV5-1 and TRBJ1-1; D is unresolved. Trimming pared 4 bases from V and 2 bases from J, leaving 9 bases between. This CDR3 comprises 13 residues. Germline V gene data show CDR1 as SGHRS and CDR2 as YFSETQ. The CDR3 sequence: CASSLQDNTEAFF. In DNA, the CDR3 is TGCGCCAGCAGCCTGCAGGATAACACTGAAGCTTTCTTT.

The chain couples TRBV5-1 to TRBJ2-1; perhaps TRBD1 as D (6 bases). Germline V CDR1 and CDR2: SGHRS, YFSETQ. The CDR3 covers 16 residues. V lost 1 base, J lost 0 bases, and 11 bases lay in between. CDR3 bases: TGCGCCAGCAGCTTGAGTAGGGGGAGCTCCTACAATGAGCAGTTCTTC. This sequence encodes CASSLSRGSSYNEQFF. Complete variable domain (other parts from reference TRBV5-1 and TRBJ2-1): KAGVTQTPRYLIKTRGQQVTLSCSPISGHRSVSWYQQTPGQGLQFLFEYFSETQRNKGNFPGRFSGRQFSNSRSEMNVSTLELGDSALYLCASSLSRGSSYNEQFFGPGTRLTVL.

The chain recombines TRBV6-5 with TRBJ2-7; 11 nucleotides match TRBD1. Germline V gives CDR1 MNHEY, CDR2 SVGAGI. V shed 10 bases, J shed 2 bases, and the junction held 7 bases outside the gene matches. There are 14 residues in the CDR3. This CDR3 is CATEPGQGAYEQYF. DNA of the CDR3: TGTGCCACTGAACCGGGACAGGGGGCCTACGAGCAGTACTTC.

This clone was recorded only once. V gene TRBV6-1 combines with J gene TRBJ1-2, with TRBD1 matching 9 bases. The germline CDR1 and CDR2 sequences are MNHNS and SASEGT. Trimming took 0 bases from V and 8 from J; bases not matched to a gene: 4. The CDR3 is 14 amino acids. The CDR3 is CASSEARQGGGYTF. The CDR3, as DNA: TGTGCCAGCAGTGAAGCGAGACAGGGGGGAGGCTACACCTTC.

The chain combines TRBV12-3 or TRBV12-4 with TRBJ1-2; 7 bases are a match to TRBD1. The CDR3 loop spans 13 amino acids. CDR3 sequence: CAAGQGGRNGYTF. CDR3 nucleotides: TGTGCTGCTGGGCAGGGGGGCCGAAATGGCTACACCTTC.

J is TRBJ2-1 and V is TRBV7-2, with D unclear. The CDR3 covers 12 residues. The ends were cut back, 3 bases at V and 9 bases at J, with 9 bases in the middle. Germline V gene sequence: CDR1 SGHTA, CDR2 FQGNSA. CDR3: CASSLTWSEQFF. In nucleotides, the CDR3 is TGTGCCAGCAGCTTGACCTGGAGTGAGCAGTTCTTC. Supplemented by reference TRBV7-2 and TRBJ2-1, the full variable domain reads GAGVSQSPSNKVTEKGKDVELRCDPISGHTALYWYRQSLGQGLEFLIYFQGNSAPDKSGLPSDRFSAERTGGSVSTLTIQRTQQEDSAVYLCASSLTWSEQFFGPGTRLTVL.

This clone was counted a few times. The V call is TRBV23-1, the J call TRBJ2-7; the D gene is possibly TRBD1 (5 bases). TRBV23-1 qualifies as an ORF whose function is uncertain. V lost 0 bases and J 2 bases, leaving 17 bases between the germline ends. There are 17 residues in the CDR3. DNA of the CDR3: TGCGCCAGCAGTCAATCGCAGGGATCAAATTCTCCCTACGAGCAGTACTTC. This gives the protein CASSQSQGSNSPYEQYF.

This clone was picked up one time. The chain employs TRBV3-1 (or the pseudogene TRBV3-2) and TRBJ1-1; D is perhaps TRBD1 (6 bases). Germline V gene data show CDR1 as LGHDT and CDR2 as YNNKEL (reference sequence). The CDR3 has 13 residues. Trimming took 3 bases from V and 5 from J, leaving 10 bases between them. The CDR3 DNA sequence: TGTGCCAGCAGCCAGGGGGCCTGGACTGAAGCTTTCTTT. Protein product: CASSQGAWTEAFF.

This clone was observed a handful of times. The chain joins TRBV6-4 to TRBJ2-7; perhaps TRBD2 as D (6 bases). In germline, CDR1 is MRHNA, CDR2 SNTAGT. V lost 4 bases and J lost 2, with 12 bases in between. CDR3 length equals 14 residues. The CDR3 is CASSVSSGAYEQYF. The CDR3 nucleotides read TGTGCCAGCAGTGTTAGTTCGGGGGCCTACGAGCAGTACTTC.

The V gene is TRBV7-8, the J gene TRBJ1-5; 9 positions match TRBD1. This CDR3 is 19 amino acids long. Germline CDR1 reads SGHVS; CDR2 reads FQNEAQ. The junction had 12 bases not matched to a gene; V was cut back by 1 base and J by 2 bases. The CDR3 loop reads CASSLVSGQGLLGNQPQHF. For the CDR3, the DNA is TGTGCCAGCAGCTTAGTGTCGGGACAGGGTCTTTTAGGCAATCAGCCCCAGCATTTT.

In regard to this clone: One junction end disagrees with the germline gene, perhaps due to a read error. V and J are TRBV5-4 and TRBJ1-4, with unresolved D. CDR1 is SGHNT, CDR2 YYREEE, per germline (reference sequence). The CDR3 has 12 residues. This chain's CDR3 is CASSFDFRVLSF. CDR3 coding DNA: TGTGCCAGCAGCTTCGACTTCCGGGTCCTTTCCTTT.